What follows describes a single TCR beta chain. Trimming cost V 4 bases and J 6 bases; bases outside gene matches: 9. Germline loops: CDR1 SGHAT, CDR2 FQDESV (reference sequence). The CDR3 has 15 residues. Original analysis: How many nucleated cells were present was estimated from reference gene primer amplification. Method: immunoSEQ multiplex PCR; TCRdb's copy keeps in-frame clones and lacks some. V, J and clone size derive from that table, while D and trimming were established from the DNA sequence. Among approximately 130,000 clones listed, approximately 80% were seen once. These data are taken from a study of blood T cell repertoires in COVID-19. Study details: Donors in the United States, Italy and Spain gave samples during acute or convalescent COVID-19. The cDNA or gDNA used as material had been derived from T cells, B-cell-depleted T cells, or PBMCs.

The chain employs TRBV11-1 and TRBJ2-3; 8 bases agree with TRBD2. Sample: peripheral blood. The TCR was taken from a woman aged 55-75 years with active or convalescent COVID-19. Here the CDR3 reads CASSSNSGSWDTQYF. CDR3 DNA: TGTGCCAGCAGCTCGAACAGCGGGAGCTGGGATACGCAGTATTTT.